Listed below are T cell receptor beta chains from one sample, sequenced in a study of radiotherapy plus CTLA-4 blockade in lung cancer. Profiling relied on immunoSEQ multiplex PCR, and the TCRdb table lists in-frame clones only, not all of them. Altogether about 120,000 clones are present, 75% to 80% being singletons, with the ten largest covering approximately 5%. Sequenced material: peripheral blood, taken from a patient treated with radiotherapy plus ipilimumab. The receptors come from a human donor with non-small cell lung cancer who had a partial response to radiotherapy plus ipilimumab. CDR3s leave out the opening cysteine and the closing phenylalanine or tryptophan. Size is stated for part of the rows, as once, few or many counts, or as a class when the clone is expanded.

ASSFRGASYGYT 12 TRBJ1-2 . TRBV6-6
ASSLAESSYNEQF 13 TRBJ2-1 . TRBV7-2
ASSLGGGPYEQY 12 TRBJ2-7 . TRBV11-2
ASSSKGTSGTPYEQY 15 TRBJ2-7 few TRBV5-4
ASSLGLAGALETQY 14 TRBJ2-5 . TRBV28
ASSPFGDGRGSYEQY 15 TRBJ2-7 . TRBV18
ASSFGTSGRDEQF 13 TRBJ2-1 . TRBV7-8
ASSIDRQGKTEAF 13 TRBJ1-1 few TRBV19
ASSKYRGDEAF 11 TRBJ1-1 . TRBV9
ASSLPPWTERSNQPQH 16 TRBJ1-5 . TRBV28
ASSLFLTGQGGYT 13 TRBJ1-2 few TRBV28
ASSLESTGVTEAF 13 TRBJ1-1 . TRBV7-6
ASSSTPGTGFGYT 13 TRBJ1-2 . TRBV7-2
AISAGWGLAEGSTDTQY 17 TRBJ2-3 . TRBV10-3
ASSLGEGNTEAF 12 TRBJ1-1 few TRBV5-4
ASSLNSPPDTQY 12 TRBJ2-3 once TRBV7-2
SARESYEQY 9 TRBJ2-7 . TRBV20-1
ASSLGQLYSDTQY 13 TRBJ2-3 . TRBV7-3
ASRGGLGLGTDTQY 14 TRBJ2-3 . TRBV2
ASSLGGQVGNTIY 13 TRBJ1-3 . TRBV5-4
ASSQVKAGVLDGNTIY 16 TRBJ1-3 few TRBV4-1
ASSLVQGRETQY 12 TRBJ2-5 . TRBV5-1
ASSLGWLAGGPFEQF 15 TRBJ2-1 . TRBV11-2
ASSFEVNTGELF 12 TRBJ2-2 . TRBV27
ASSYPSTAGYNEQF 14 TRBJ2-1 . TRBV6-5
ASSSTGRNEQF 11 TRBJ2-1 few TRBV28
ASRSAPTPLRETQY 14 TRBJ2-5 few TRBV28
ASSRGQGVGQPQH 13 TRBJ1-5 . TRBV4-1
ASSLESIAGEGEQF 14 TRBJ2-1 . TRBV5-1
ASSVTSDHEQY 11 TRBJ2-7 . TRBV19
ASSKEAGHLTNLNSNQPQH 19 TRBJ1-5 . TRBV21-1
ASSIGRVPTDTQY 13 TRBJ2-3 . TRBV19
ASSFLGQERSGETQY 15 TRBJ2-5 . TRBV27
ASSASRSSYNEQF 13 TRBJ2-1 . TRBV5-1
ASSPPEQSEQY 11 TRBJ2-7 . TRBV18
ASSIGRQGVGEKLF 14 TRBJ1-4 . TRBV19
ASSIGLGSYGYT 12 TRBJ1-2 . TRBV19
ASSFSKDTQY 10 TRBJ2-3 . TRBV11-2
ASSVVPSRTYNEQF 14 TRBJ2-1 . TRBV9
ATSKLGQGLQPQH 13 TRBJ1-5 . TRBV15